Below, 20 T cell receptor beta chains from the same sample are listed, as sequenced in a study of esophageal squamous cell carcinoma under preoperative chemotherapy. The time point is: before preoperative PTX-NDP chemotherapy. Via MiXCR, TCRdb re-called the PCR reads, giving one row per CDR3 protein. Seen here are over 14,000 distinct CDR3 sequences, roughly 60% observed once, and the top ten hold over 40%. This specimen was acquired from a patient given preoperative chemotherapy. The receptor source for this set is a human donor with esophageal squamous cell carcinoma. The donor label of this sample is uncertain.

V and J are TRBV6-8 and TRBJ2-7, with 7 bases identical to TRBD2. Germline V gene lookup returns CDR1 MNHGY and CDR2 SAAAGT. The length of the CDR3 is 16 residues. V gave up 0 bases and J gave up 5 bases; unmatched junction bases: 10. The chain's CDR3 is CASSYSMAGVPHEQYF. The CDR3 nucleotides read TGTGCCAGCAGTTACTCGATGGCGGGAGTCCCCCACGAGCAGTACTTC.

The chain couples TRBV7-2 to TRBJ2-5, with 10 bases identical to TRBD2. Losses at the gene ends were 2 bases for V and 11 bases for J; bases not matched to a gene: 17. CDR1 SGHTA and CDR2 FQGNSA come from the germline V gene. CDR3 size: 17 residues. The chain's CDR3 is CASSLSPGLAYYNEQYF. The CDR3 DNA follows: TGTGCCAGCAGCTTATCCCCGGGACTAGCGTACTACAATGAGCAGTACTTC.

This clonotype occurred many times. The chain is built from TRBV10-3 and TRBJ2-3, with D hard to call. V lost 0 bases and J 0 bases, leaving 13 bases between the germline ends. CDR3 length: 17 amino acids. CDR1 and CDR2 (germline): ENHRY, SYGVKD. CDR3 nucleotide sequence: TGTGCCATCAGTGAGTCGACTCGACTGACTAGCACAGATACGCAGTATTTT. Encoded protein: CAISESTRLTSTDTQYF.

A word on this clonotype: Sequence at one end of the junction differs from germline and may be a read error. This chain links TRBV6-1 with TRBJ2-2, with a possible D match to TRBD2 (6 bases). Per germline, CDR1 MNHNS and CDR2 SASEGT. The CDR3 contains 14 residues. CDR3 in DNA: TGTGCCAGTCACGGGGGTGAGAACACCGGGGAGCTGTTCTTC. Translating gives CASHGGENTGELFF.

This clonotype was recorded a few times. The chain recombines TRBV5-1 with TRBJ2-2; possibly TRBD1 or TRBD2 for D (5 bases each). V was trimmed by 6 bases and J by 4 bases, leaving 13 bases between them. This CDR3 has 14 amino acids. CDR1 and CDR2 (germline): SGHRS, YFSETQ. The CDR3 sequence is CASKGTTGTGELFF. CDR3 coding DNA: TGCGCCAGCAAAGGGACCACTGGCACCGGGGAGCTGTTTTTT.

The table lists this clonotype with a few counts. The chain joins TRBV6-5 to TRBJ1-4; 7 bases align to TRBD1. The CDR3 loop spans 17 amino acids. The ends lost 2 bases at V and 2 bases at J; junction bases unmatched: 8. Germline assignment: CDR1 MNHEY and CDR2 SVGAGI. This CDR3 reads CASSYPRQGRTNEKLFF. The CDR3 nucleotides are TGTGCCAGCAGTTACCCCCGACAGGGCAGGACTAATGAAAAACTGTTTTTT.

The V and J genes are TRBV6-1 and TRBJ2-4; the D gene could be TRBD1 or TRBD2 (6 bases each). V lost 8 bases and J 13 bases, leaving 30 bases between the germline ends. Germline loops: CDR1 MNHNS, CDR2 SASEGT. This CDR3 is 16 amino acids long. The CDR3 DNA follows: TGTGCCAGCGGGCGCATCGGGGGCCGTGGCGCAGATACCCAGTACTTC. Its translation: CASGRIGGRGADTQYF.

A note on this clonotype: Being one base from a much bigger clone, this may be a read error. The rearrangement joins TRBV6-1 to TRBJ2-4; D possibly corresponds to TRBD1 (5 bases). The tail of the sequence fits TRBJ2-7 better, so the J call may be wrong. Germline lookup yields CDR1 MNHNS and CDR2 SASEGT. The CDR3 is 12 amino acids. The DNA for the CDR3 is TGTGCCAGCAGTGATAGGGGCTACGAGCAGTACTTC. The encoded protein is CASSDRGYEQYF.

A note on this clonotype: The germline gene is not matched at one end of the junction; a read error may be the cause. The rearrangement uses TRBV6-5 and TRBJ2-5, with 7 bases matching TRBD1. There are 15 residues in the CDR3. Germline V gene sequence: CDR1 MNHEY, CDR2 SVGAGI. CDR3 region: CANSYADRAQETQYF. In DNA form, the CDR3 reads TGTGCCAACAGTTACGCCGACAGGGCTCAAGAGACCCAGTACTTC.

On this clonotype itself: This sequence may be a read error, since a much larger clone differs from it by one base. The rearrangement uses TRBV7-6 and TRBJ2-3; D unresolved. Germline-derived CDR1 and CDR2 are SGHVS and FNYEAQ. The CDR3 contains 15 residues. Written as DNA, the CDR3 is TGTGCCAGCAGCTCCTTCCCGGAAGGCACAGATACGCAGGATTTT. This encodes CASSSFPEGTDTQDF.

This sequence joins TRBV6-5 and TRBJ1-3; the D is unclear. This CDR3 is 15 amino acids long. Germline V gene data show CDR1 as MNHEY and CDR2 as SVGAGI. Trimming pared 5 bases from V and 0 bases from J, leaving 11 bases between. The chain's CDR3 is CASSHPPDSGNTIYF. The CDR3, as DNA: TGTGCCAGCAGTCACCCCCCAGACTCTGGAAACACCATATATTTT.

This chain links TRBV10-2 with TRBJ2-5, with 7 bases fitting TRBD1. The CDR3 is made up of 14 amino acids. Losses at the gene ends were 4 bases for V and 1 base for J; bases not matched to a gene: 3. Per germline, CDR1 WSHSY and CDR2 SAAADI. The CDR3 DNA sequence: TGCGCCAGCAGTGGGGGACAGACCCAAGAGACCCAGTACTTC. Translation gives CASSGGQTQETQYF.

Details on this clonotype: One end of the junction is discordant with germline, which a read error may explain. This rearrangement joins TRBV6-1 to TRBJ2-4, with a tentative D call TRBD2 (6 bases). CDR1 and CDR2 from the germline V gene are MNHNS and SASEGT. This CDR3 contains 15 residues. Here the CDR3 DNA reads TGTGCCAGCAGTCCGGGACTGGGGGGAGATGACACGCAGTATTTC. This translates into CASSPGLGGDDTQYF.

This clonotype was seen only once. The rearrangement uses TRBV7-2 and TRBJ2-1; a possible D gene is TRBD2 (6 bases). The assigned J gene may be wrong: the sequence end matches TRBJ2-5 better. Per germline, CDR1 SGHTA and CDR2 FQGNSA. The CDR3 runs 15 residues. The CDR3 here is CASSLVQGLQETQYF. CDR3 sequence (DNA): TGTGCCAGCAGCTTAGTCCAGGGACTCCAAGAGACCCAGTACTTC.

The gene calls are TRBV12-3 or TRBV12-4 and TRBJ1-6; tentatively, D is TRBD1 (5 bases). This CDR3 is 15 amino acids long. With 6 bases removed from V and 10 bases from J, the gap between germline ends came to 19 bases. CDR3 sequence reads: CASSLRGQGVSPLHF. CDR3 bases: TGTGCCAGCAGCCTCCGTGGGCAGGGAGTGTCACCCCTCCACTTT.

This chain uses TRBV7-6 with TRBJ2-5, with 10 bases lining up with TRBD2. CDR1 and CDR2 from the germline V gene are SGHVS and FNYEAQ. Trimming removed 5 bases from V and 1 base from J; junction bases left unmatched: 4. This CDR3 has 15 amino acids. The CDR3 loop is CASSRSGRPQETQYF. The CDR3 nucleotides are TGTGCCAGCAGCCGTAGCGGGAGGCCCCAAGAGACCCAGTACTTC.

The chain joins TRBV11-3 to TRBJ2-3, with D possibly being TRBD1 or TRBD2 (7 bases each). The J call may be wrong; the DNA end is better matched by TRBJ2-7. Germline V gene sequence: CDR1 SGHNT, CDR2 YENEEA. The CDR3 extends over 15 amino acids. CDR3 nucleotides: TGTGCCGGCGGCCCCGGGGAGGGGGCCCAAGAGACGCAGTACTTC. It translates to CAGGPGEGAQETQYF.

This clonotype was recorded a few times. Germline is not matched at one junction end, which may reflect a read error. The rearrangement links TRBV10-2 to TRBJ2-4; 8 nucleotides match TRBD2. Germline V lookup: CDR1 WSHSY, CDR2 SAAADI. The CDR3 spans 14 residues. In DNA, the CDR3 is TGTGGCAGCGCGGGGCGGGGGGCCACAAATACTCAGTATTTC. It is translated as CGSAGRGATNTQYF.

This clonotype was seen once. The rearrangement uses TRBV7-2 and TRBJ1-4; 10 nucleotides align to TRBD1. This CDR3 has 14 residues. CDR1 is SGHTA and CDR2 is FQGNSA in the germline V gene. Germline trimming cut 3 bases from V and 5 bases from J; bases unmatched to any gene: 0. CDR3 region: CASSLDRGNEKLFF. CDR3 nucleotide sequence: TGTGCCAGCAGCTTGGACAGGGGGAATGAAAAACTGTTTTTT.

This clonotype has ten or more counts. The gene calls are TRBV6-1 and TRBJ2-5, with 10 nucleotides matching TRBD2. V was pared by 7 bases and J by 5 bases, with 4 bases of the junction left unmatched. CDR3 size: 13 residues. Germline V gene sequence: CDR1 MNHNS, CDR2 SASEGT. CDR3: CASTSSGSETQYF. The CDR3 DNA follows: TGTGCCAGCACGTCTAGCGGGAGCGAGACCCAGTACTTC.